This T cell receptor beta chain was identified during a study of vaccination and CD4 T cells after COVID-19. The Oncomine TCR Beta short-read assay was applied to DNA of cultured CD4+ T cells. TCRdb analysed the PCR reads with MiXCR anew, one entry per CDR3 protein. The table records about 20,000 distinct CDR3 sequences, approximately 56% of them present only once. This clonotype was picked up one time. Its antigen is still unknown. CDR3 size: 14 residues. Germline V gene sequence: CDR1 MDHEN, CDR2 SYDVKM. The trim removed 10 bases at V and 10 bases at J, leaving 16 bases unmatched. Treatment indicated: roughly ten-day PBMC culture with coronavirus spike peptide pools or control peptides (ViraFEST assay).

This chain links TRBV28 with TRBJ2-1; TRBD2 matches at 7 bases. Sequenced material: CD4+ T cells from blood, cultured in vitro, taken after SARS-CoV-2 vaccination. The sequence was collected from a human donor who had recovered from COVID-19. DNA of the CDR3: TGTGCCACTCTTGGGGCTAGCGGTCGAGTGGAGCAGTTCTTC. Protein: CATLGASGRVEQFF.